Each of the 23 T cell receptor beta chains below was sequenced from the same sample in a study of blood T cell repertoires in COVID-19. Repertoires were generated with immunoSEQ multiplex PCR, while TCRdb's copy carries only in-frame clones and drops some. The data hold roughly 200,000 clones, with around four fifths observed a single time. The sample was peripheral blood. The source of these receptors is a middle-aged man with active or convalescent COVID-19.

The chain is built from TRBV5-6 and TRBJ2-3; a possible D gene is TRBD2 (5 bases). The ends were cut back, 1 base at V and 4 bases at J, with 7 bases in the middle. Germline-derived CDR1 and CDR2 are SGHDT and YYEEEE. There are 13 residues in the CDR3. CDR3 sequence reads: CASSLSGPDTQYF. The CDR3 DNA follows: TGTGCCAGCAGCTTGAGCGGCCCAGATACGCAGTATTTT. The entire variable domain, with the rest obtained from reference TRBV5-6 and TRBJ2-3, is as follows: DAGVTQSPTHLIKTRGQQVTLRCSPKSGHDTVSWYQQALGQGPQFIFQYYEEEERQRGNFPDRFSGHQFPNYSSELNVNALLLGDSALYLCASSLSGPDTQYFGPGTRLTVL.

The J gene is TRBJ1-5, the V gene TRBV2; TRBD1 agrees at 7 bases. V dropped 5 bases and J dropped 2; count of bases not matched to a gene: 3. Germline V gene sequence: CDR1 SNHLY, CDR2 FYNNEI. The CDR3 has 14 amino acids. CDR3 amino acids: CASSSTGGNQPQHF. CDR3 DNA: TGTGCCAGCAGTTCTACAGGGGGCAATCAGCCCCAGCATTTT. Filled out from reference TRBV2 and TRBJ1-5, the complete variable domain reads EPEVTQTPSHQVTQMGQEVILRCVPISNHLYFYWYRQILGQKVEFLVSFYNNEISEKSEIFDDQFSVERPDGSNFTLKIRSTKLEDSAMYFCASSSTGGNQPQHFGDGTRLSIL.

CDR3 sequence: CASSTGGITYNEQFF. The CDR3 coding sequence is TGTGCCAGCAGCACCGGGGGGATCACCTACAATGAGCAGTTCTTC. The chain has TRBV11-1 and TRBJ2-1, with 7 bases lining up with TRBD2. Germline V gene lookup returns CDR1 SGHAT and CDR2 FQDESV (reference sequence). V gave up 5 bases and J gave up 2 bases; unmatched junction bases: 6. This CDR3 has 15 amino acids.

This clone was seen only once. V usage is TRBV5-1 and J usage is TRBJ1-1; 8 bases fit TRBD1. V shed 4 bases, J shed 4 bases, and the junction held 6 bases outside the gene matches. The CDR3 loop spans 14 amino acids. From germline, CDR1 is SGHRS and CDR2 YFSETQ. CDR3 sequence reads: CASSPQGATTEAFF. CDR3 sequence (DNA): TGCGCCAGCAGCCCCCAGGGGGCGACCACTGAAGCTTTCTTT.

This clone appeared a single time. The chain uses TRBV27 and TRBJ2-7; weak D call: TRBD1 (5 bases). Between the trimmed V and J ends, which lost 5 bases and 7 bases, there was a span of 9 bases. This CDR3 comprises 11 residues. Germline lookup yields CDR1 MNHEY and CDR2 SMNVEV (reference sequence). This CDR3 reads CASSRGIEQYF. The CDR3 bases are TGTGCCAGCAGTAGGGGAATAGAGCAGTACTTC.

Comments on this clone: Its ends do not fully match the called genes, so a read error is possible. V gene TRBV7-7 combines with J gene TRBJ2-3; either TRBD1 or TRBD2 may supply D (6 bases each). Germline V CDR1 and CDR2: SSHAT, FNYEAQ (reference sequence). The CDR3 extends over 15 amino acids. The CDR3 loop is CASSLGGTSTDTQYF. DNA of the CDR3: TGTGCTAGCAGCTTAGGGGGGACTAGCACAGATACGCAGTATTTT.

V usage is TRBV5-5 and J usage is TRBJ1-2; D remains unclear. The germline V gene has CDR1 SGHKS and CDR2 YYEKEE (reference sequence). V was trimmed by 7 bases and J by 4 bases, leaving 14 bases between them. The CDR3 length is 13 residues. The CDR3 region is CASQRAGPYGYTF. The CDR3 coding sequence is TGTGCCAGCCAGCGGGCGGGCCCCTATGGCTACACCTTC.

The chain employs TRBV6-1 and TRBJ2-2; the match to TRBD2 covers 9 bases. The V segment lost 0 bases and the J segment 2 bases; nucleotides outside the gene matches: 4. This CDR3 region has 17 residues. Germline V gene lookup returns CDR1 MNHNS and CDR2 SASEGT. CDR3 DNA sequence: TGTGCCAGCAGTGAAGCGAAGGGACTAGCAAACACCGGGGAGCTGTTTTTT. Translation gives CASSEAKGLANTGELFF.

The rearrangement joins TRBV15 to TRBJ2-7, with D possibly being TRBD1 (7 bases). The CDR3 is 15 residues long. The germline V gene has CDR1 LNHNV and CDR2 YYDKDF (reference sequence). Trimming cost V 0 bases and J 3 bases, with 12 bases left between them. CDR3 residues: CATSREGGQSYEQYF. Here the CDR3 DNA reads TGTGCCACCAGCAGAGAGGGGGGACAGAGCTACGAGCAGTACTTC.

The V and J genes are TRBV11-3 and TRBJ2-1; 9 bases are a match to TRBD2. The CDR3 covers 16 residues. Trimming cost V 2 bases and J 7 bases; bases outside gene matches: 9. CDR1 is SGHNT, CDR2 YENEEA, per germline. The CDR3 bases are TGTGCCAGCAGCTTATCAGCGGGAGGTTTTAAGAATGAGCAGTTCTTC. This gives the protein CASSLSAGGFKNEQFF.

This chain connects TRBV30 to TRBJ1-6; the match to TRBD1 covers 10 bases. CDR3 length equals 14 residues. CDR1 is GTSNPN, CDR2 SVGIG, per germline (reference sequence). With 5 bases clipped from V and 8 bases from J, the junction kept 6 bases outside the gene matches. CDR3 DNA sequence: TGTGCCTGGGAGTCCGGGACAGGGGATTCACCCCTCCACTTT. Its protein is CAWESGTGDSPLHF. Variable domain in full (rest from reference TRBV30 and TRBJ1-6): SQTIHQWPATLVQPVGSPLSLECTVEGTSNPNLYWYRQAAGRGLQLLFYSVGIGQISSEVPQNLSASRPQDRQFILSSKKLLLSDSGFYLCAWESGTGDSPLHFGNGTRLTVT.

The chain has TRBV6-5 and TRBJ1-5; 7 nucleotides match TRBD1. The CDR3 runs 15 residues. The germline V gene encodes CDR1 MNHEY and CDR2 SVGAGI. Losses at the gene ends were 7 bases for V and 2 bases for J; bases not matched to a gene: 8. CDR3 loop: CASIKDRAGNQPQHF. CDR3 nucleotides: TGTGCCAGCATCAAAGACAGGGCCGGCAATCAGCCCCAGCATTTT.

CDR3 nucleotides: TGTGCCACCAGCAGAGATCCCTCAGGGAGCAATCAGCCCCAGCATTTT. Translating gives CATSRDPSGSNQPQHF. The chain uses TRBV15 and TRBJ1-5; possibly TRBD1 for D (5 bases). With 0 bases removed from V and 1 base from J, the gap between germline ends came to 10 bases. Germline CDR1 and CDR2: LNHNV and YYDKDF (reference sequence). The CDR3 totals 16 residues.

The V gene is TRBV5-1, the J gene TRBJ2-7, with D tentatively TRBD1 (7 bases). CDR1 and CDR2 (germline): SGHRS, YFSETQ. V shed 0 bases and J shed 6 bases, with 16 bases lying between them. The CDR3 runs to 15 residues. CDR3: CASSLAGRGVSEQYF. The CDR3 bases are TGCGCCAGCAGCTTGGCCGGCAGGGGGGTGAGCGAGCAGTACTTC.

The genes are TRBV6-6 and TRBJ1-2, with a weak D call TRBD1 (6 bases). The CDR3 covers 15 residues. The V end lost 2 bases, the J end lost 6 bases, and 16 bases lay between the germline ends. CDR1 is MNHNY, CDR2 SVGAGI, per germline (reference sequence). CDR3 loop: CASSYRATGLDGYTF. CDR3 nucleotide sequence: TGTGCCAGCAGTTACCGGGCAACAGGGCTGGATGGCTACACCTTC.

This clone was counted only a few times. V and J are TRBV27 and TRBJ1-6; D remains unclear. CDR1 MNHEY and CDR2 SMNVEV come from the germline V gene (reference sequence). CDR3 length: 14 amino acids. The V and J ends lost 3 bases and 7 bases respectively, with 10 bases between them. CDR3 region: CASSLSEDNSPLHF. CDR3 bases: TGTGCCAGCAGTTTGAGCGAAGACAATTCACCCCTCCACTTT.

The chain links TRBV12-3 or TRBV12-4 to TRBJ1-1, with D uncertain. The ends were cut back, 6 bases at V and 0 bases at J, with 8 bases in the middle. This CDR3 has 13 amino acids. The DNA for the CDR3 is TGTGCCAGCAGAGCCGCTATGAACACTGAAGCTTTCTTT. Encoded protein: CASRAAMNTEAFF.

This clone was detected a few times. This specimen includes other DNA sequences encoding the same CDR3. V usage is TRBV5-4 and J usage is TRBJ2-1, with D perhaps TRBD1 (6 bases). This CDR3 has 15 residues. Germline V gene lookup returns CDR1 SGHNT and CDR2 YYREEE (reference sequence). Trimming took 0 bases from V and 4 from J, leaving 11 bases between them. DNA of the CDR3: TGTGCCAGCAGCTTGGCGGGCAGGGGATACAATGAGCAGTTCTTC. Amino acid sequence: CASSLAGRGYNEQFF.

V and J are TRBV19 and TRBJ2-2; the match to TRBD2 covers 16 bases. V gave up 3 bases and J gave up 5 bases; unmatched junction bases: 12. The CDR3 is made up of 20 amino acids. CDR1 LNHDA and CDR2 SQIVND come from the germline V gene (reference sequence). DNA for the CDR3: TGTGCCAGTAGTATGGGCTTAGGGACTAGCGGGAGGGCAAGAACCGGGGAGCTGTTTTTT. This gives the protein CASSMGLGTSGRARTGELFF.

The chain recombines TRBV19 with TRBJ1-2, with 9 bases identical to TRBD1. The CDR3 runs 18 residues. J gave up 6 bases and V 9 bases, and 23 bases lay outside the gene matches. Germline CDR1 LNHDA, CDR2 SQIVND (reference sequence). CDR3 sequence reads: CASKEITGQGALQNGYTF. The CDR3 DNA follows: TGTGCCAGCAAAGAAATTACGGGACAGGGAGCCCTTCAGAATGGCTACACCTTC.

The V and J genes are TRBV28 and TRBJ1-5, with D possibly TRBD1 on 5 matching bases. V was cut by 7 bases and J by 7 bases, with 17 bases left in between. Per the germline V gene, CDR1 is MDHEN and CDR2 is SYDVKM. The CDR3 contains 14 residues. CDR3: CASKTWGEGQPQHF. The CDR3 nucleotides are TGTGCCAGCAAAACATGGGGGGAGGGGCAGCCCCAGCATTTT.

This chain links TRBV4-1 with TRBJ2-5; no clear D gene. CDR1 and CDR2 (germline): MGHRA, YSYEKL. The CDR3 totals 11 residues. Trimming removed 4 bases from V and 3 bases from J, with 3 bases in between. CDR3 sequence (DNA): TGCGCCAGCAGCCTAGAAGAGACCCAGTACTTC. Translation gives CASSLEETQYF.

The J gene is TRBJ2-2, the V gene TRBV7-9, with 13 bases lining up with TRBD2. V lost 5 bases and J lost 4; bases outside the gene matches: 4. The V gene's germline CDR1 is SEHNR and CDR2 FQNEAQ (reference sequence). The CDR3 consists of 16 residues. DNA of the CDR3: TGTGCCAGCAGCGAGCGGACTAGCGGGAGCACCGGGGAGCTGTTTTTT. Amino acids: CASSERTSGSTGELFF.